This TCR beta chain was identified in a study of blood T cell repertoires in COVID-19. Study background: Spain, Italy and the United States supplied samples that represented acute and convalescent COVID-19. Sample material is recorded as cDNA or gDNA derived from T cells, B-cell-depleted T cells, or PBMCs.

Original methodology: Reference gene primer amplification in the assay estimated nucleated cell counts. Repertoires were generated with immunoSEQ multiplex PCR, while TCRdb's copy carries only in-frame clones and drops some. The V and J calls and clone size were taken over from that table, and D and trimming were inferred from the DNA. This sample has around 150,000 clones; approximately 80% occur once, and the top ten carry 11%. Sequenced material: peripheral blood. The TCR comes from a man between 60 and 75 years old who had recovered from COVID-19.

The CDR3 DNA is TGTGCCAGCAGCTTGCCAGGGGGCGGTGAGACCCAGTACTTC. It codes for CASSLPGGGETQYF. The V gene is TRBV5-5, the J gene TRBJ2-5, with TRBD1 matching 8 bases. The length of the CDR3 is 14 residues. After removal of 1 base from V and 5 bases from J, the junction contained 4 bases not matched to a gene. The V gene's germline CDR1 is SGHKS and CDR2 YYEKEE (reference sequence). Variable domain in full (rest from reference TRBV5-5 and TRBJ2-5): DAGVTQSPTHLIKTRGQQVTLRCSPISGHKSVSWYQQVLGQGPQFIFQYYEKEERGRGNFPDRFSARQFPNYSSELNVNALLLGDSALYLCASSLPGGGETQYFGPGTRLLVL.